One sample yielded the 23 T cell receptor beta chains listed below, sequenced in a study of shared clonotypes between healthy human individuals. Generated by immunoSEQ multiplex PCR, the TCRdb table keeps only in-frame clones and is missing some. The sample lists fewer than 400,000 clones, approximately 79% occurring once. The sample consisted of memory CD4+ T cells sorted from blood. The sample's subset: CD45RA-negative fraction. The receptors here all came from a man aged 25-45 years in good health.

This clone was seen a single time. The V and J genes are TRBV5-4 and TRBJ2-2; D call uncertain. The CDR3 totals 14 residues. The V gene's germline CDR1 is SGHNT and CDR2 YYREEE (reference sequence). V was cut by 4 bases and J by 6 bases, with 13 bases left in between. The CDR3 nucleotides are TGTGCCAGCAGCCCTAGGGATCGGCCCGGGGAGCTGTTTTTT. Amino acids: CASSPRDRPGELFF.

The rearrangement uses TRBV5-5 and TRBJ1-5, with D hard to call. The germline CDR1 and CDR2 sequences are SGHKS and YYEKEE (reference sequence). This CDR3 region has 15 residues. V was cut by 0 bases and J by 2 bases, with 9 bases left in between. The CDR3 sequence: CASSLAPAGNQPQHF. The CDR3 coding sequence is TGTGCCAGCAGCTTGGCCCCGGCTGGCAATCAGCCCCAGCATTTT.

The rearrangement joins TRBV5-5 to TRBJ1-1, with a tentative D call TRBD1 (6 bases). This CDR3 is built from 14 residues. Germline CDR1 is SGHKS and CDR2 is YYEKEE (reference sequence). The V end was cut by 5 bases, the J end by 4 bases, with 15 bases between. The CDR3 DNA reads TGTGCCAGCAGTTCAACCCAGGGGCCCACTGAAGCTTTCTTT. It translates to CASSSTQGPTEAFF. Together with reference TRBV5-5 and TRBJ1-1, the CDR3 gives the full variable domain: DAGVTQSPTHLIKTRGQQVTLRCSPISGHKSVSWYQQVLGQGPQFIFQYYEKEERGRGNFPDRFSARQFPNYSSELNVNALLLGDSALYLCASSSTQGPTEAFFGQGTRLTVV.

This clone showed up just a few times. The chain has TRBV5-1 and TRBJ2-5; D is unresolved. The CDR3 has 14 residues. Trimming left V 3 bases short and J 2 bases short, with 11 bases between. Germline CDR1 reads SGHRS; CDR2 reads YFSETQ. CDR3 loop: CASSSLGNQETQYF. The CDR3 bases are TGCGCCAGCAGCTCTCTGGGTAATCAAGAGACCCAGTACTTC.

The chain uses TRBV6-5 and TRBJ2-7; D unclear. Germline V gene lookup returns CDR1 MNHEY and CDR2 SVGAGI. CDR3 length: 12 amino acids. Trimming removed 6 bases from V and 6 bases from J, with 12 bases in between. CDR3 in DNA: TGTGCCAGCAGCACCCAGTGGGCCGAGCAGTACTTC. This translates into CASSTQWAEQYF.

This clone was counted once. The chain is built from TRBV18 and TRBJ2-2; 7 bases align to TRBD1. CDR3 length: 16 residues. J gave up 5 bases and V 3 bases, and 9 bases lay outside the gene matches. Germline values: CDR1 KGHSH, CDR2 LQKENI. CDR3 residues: CASSPRPTGRTGELFF. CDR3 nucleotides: TGTGCCAGCTCACCGCGGCCGACAGGGCGAACCGGGGAGCTGTTTTTT. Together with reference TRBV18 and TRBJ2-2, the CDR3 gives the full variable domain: NAGVMQNPRHLVRRRGQEARLRCSPMKGHSHVYWYRQLPEEGLKFMVYLQKENIIDESGMPKERFSAEFPKEGPSILRIQQVVRGDSAAYFCASSPRPTGRTGELFFGEGSRLTVL.

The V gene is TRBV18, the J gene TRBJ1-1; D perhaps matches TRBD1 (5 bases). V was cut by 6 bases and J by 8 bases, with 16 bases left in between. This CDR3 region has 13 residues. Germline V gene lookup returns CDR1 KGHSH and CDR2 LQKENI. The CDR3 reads CASSPQYGGEAFF. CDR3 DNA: TGTGCCAGCTCTCCGCAATATGGGGGAGAAGCTTTCTTT.

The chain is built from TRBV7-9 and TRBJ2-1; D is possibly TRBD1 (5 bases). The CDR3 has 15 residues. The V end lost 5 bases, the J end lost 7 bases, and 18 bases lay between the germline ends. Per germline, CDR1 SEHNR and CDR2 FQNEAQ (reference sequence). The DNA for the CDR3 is TGTGCCAGCAGCCCCCTCTGGGGCCTGGGTAATGAGCAGTTCTTC. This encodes CASSPLWGLGNEQFF.

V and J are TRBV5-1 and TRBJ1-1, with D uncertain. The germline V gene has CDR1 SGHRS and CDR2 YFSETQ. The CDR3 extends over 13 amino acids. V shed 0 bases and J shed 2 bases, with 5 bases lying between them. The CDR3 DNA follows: TGCGCCAGCAGCTTGGCCAGCAACACTGAAGCTTTCTTT. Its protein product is CASSLASNTEAFF.

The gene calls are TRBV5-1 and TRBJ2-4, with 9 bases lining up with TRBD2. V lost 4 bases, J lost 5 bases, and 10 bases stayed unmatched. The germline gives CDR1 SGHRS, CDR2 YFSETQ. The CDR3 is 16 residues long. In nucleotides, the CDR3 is TGCGCCAGCAGCCGGACGGCGGGAGGGCCGGAAAACATTCAGTACTTC. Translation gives CASSRTAGGPENIQYF.

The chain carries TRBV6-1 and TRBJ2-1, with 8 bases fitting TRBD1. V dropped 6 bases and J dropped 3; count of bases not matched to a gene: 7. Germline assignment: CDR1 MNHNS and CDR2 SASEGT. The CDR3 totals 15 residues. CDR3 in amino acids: CASSEDRVSYNEQFF. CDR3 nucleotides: TGTGCCAGCAGCGAGGACAGGGTGAGCTACAATGAGCAGTTCTTC.

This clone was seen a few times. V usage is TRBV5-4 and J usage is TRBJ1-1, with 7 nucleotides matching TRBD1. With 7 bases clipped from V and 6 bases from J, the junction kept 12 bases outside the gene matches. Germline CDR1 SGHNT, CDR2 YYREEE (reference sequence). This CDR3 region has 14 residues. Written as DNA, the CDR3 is TGTGCCAGCCACCCCGGGCCGGGGACAGCTGAAGCTTTCTTT. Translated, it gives CASHPGPGTAEAFF.

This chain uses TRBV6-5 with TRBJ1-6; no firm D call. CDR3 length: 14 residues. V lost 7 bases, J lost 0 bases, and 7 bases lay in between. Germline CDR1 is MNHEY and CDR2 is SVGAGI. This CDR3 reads CASKKSSYNSPLHF. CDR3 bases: TGTGCCAGCAAAAAAAGCTCCTATAATTCACCCCTCCACTTT.

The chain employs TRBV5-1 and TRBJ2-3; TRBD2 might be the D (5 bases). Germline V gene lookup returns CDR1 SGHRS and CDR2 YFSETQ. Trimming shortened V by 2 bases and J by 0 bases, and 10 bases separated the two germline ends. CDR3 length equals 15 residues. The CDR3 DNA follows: TGCGCCAGCAGCTTCGGACTGACTAGCACAGATACGCAGTATTTT. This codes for CASSFGLTSTDTQYF.

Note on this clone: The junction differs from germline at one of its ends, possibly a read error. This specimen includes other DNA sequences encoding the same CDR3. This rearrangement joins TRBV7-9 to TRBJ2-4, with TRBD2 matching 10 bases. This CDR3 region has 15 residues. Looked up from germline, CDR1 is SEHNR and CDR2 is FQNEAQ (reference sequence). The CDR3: CASSSSGRAVDIQYF. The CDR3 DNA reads TGTGCCAGCAGCTCGAGCGGGAGGGCTGTGGACATCCAGTACTTC.

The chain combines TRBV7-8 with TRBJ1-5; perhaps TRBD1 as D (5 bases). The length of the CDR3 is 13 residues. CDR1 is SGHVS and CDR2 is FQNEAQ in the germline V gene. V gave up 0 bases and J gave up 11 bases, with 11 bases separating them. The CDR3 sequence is CASSLAFGGAQHF. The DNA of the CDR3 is TGTGCCAGCAGCTTAGCTTTCGGGGGGGCCCAGCATTTT.

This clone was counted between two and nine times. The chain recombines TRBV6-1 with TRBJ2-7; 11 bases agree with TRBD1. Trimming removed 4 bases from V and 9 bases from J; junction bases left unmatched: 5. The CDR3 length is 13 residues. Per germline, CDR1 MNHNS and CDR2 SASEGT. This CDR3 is CASSGDRGLGQYF. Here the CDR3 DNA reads TGTGCCAGCAGTGGGGACAGGGGGTTGGGGCAGTACTTC.

The CDR3 DNA reads as TGTGCCAGCAGTTACGTGGCTCGAGAGACCCAGTACTTC. Protein: CASSYVARETQYF. The V and J genes are TRBV5-6 and TRBJ2-5; the D is unclear. The germline V and J ends were trimmed by 5 bases and 4 bases, with 12 bases remaining between them. There are 13 residues in the CDR3. Per germline, CDR1 SGHDT and CDR2 YYEEEE.

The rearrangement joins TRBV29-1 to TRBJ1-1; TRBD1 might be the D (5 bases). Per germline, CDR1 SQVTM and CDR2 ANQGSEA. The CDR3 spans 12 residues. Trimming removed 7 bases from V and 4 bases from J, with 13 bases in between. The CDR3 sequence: CSALSGGTEAFF. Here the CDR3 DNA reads TGCAGCGCACTATCCGGGGGCACTGAAGCTTTCTTT.

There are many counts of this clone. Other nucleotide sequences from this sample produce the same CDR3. This CDR3 is CASSEEGSGGDEQYF. In DNA form, the CDR3 reads TGTGCCAGCAGTGAAGAGGGGTCAGGGGGCGACGAGCAGTACTTC. The rearrangement links TRBV6-1 to TRBJ2-7; 8 bases map to TRBD1. Per the germline V gene, CDR1 is MNHNS and CDR2 is SASEGT. J was trimmed by 5 bases and V by 1 base; bases with no gene match: 7. This CDR3 spans 15 amino acids.

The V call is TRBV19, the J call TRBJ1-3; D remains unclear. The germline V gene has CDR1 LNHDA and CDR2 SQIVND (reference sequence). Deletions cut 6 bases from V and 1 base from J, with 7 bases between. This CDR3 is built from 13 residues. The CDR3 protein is CASREVSGNTIYF. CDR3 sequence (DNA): TGTGCCAGTAGGGAAGTGTCTGGAAACACCATATATTTT.

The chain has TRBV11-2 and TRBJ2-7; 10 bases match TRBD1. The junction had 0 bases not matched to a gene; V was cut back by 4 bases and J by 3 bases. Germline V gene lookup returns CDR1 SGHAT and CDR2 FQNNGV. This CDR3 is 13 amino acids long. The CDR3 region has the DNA TGTGCCAGCAGCTGGACAGGGGGCTACGAGCAGTACTTC. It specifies CASSWTGGYEQYF.

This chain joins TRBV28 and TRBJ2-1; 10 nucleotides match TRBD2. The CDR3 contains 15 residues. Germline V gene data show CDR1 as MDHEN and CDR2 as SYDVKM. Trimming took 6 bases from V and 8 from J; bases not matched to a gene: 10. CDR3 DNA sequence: TGTGCCAGCAGCCGTGGACTAGCGGCGCAGCATGAGCAGTTCTTC. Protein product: CASSRGLAAQHEQFF.